Following are 18 T cell receptor beta chains from one sample sequenced in a study of T cell clonotyping in hematopoietic cell transplantation (dated by TCRdb to the early 2020s). In light of the paper, this sample's time point label describes: recipient sample about 28 days before transplant, after cytoreduction. Library creation used the immunoSEQ multiplex PCR assay. Here the immuneACCESS table is served through TCRdb, limited to in-frame sequences with V and J called. Missing clones are a known gap in these copies; in checked studies unresolved V genes cover under half, and the rest lacks a known reason. This sample holds tens of thousands of clones; 95% to 97% were observed only once. The ten largest clones represent roughly 1.5% of the sample. The material was peripheral blood mononuclear cells, obtained before stem cell transplant. Receptors originate from a woman between 45 and 65 years old with acute myeloid leukemia. Some clones in this sample may be carry-over from other donors' samples.

The V and J genes are TRBV9 and TRBJ2-1; tentatively, D is TRBD2 (6 bases). CDR3 length equals 14 residues. V was cut by 4 bases and J by 9 bases, with 17 bases left in between. Germline CDR1 and CDR2: SGDLS and YYNGEE. CDR3 sequence: CASSFTTSQGEQFF. The CDR3 DNA is TGTGCCAGCAGCTTTACCACTAGCCAGGGTGAGCAGTTCTTC.

This clone was detected only once. The chain employs TRBV2 and TRBJ2-3; 12 bases agree with TRBD2. In germline, CDR1 is SNHLY, CDR2 FYNNEI. CDR3 size: 17 residues. With 6 bases clipped from V and 0 bases from J, the junction kept 7 bases outside the gene matches. The CDR3 loop reads CASRASGRETSTDTQYF. CDR3 nucleotide sequence: TGTGCCAGCAGGGCTAGCGGGAGGGAGACTAGCACAGATACGCAGTATTTT.

The chain combines TRBV14 with TRBJ1-2; the match to TRBD1 covers 8 bases. The ends lost 3 bases at V and 4 bases at J; junction bases unmatched: 7. CDR1 SGHDN and CDR2 FVKESK come from the germline V gene. The CDR3 length is 15 residues. CDR3 DNA sequence: TGTGCCAGCAGCCACTTGTCAGGGGGCCTCTATGGCTACACCTTC. Its protein product is CASSHLSGGLYGYTF.

The chain combines TRBV7-2 with TRBJ2-5; D may correspond to TRBD1 or TRBD2 (5 bases each). This CDR3 comprises 14 residues. V lost 4 bases and J lost 5, with 14 bases in between. Per the germline V gene, CDR1 is SGHTA and CDR2 is FQGNSA. CDR3: CASSSHRGRETQYF. The CDR3 bases are TGTGCCAGCAGCTCGCATCGGGGCAGGGAGACCCAGTACTTC.

This chain joins TRBV18 and TRBJ2-1, with D perhaps matching TRBD2 (5 bases). Germline V gene lookup returns CDR1 KGHSH and CDR2 LQKENI. The V and J ends lost 2 bases and 2 bases respectively, with 16 bases between them. The CDR3 contains 17 residues. CDR3 sequence reads: CASSPTGRSGAYNEQFF. The CDR3 coding sequence is TGTGCCAGCTCACCAACCGGTAGGAGCGGTGCCTACAATGAGCAGTTCTTC.

The V call is TRBV15, the J call TRBJ1-4; 7 bases match TRBD1. CDR1 LNHNV and CDR2 YYDKDF come from the germline V gene (reference sequence). The CDR3 has 14 residues. Trimming removed 5 bases from V and 7 bases from J; junction bases left unmatched: 7. CDR3 protein: CATSPGQGVEKLFF. The CDR3 DNA is TGTGCCACCAGCCCCGGCCAGGGGGTTGAAAAACTGTTTTTT.

The chain recombines TRBV19 with TRBJ1-2; perhaps TRBD1 as D (6 bases). V lost 2 bases to trimming and J lost 4 bases, with 14 bases between them. This CDR3 is built from 15 residues. CDR1 LNHDA and CDR2 SQIVND come from the germline V gene (reference sequence). CDR3 in DNA: TGTGCCAGTAGTATAAATCGGGGGCCGCTCTATGGCTACACCTTC. It codes for CASSINRGPLYGYTF. The whole variable domain, remainder taken from reference TRBV19 and TRBJ1-2, is DGGITQSPKYLFRKEGQNVTLSCEQNLNHDAMYWYRQDPGQGLRLIYYSQIVNDFQKGDIAEGYSVSREKKESFPLTVTSAQKNPTAFYLCASSINRGPLYGYTFGSGTRLTVV.

This sequence joins TRBV30 and TRBJ2-7; tentative D call: TRBD2 (5 bases). The CDR3 runs 13 residues. Germline-derived CDR1 and CDR2 are GTSNPN and SVGIG (reference sequence). Trimming shortened V by 2 bases and J by 0 bases, and 8 bases separated the two germline ends. The CDR3 loop reads CAWSRGISYEQYF. For the CDR3, the DNA is TGTGCCTGGAGTAGAGGGATCTCCTACGAGCAGTACTTC.

The chain recombines TRBV6-1 with TRBJ1-2; D possibly corresponds to TRBD1 (5 bases). In germline, CDR1 is MNHNS, CDR2 SASEGT. Trimming pared 6 bases from V and 2 bases from J, leaving 7 bases between. This CDR3 has 12 amino acids. CDR3 region: CASSRDNYGYTF. The CDR3 bases are TGTGCCAGCAGCCGGGACAACTATGGCTACACCTTC.

The chain employs TRBV5-4 and TRBJ2-7; D gene uncertain. This CDR3 comprises 13 residues. Germline assignment: CDR1 SGHNT and CDR2 YYREEE (reference sequence). Trimming shortened V by 0 bases and J by 2 bases, and 6 bases separated the two germline ends. The CDR3 reads CASSLAHAYEQYF. CDR3 coding DNA: TGTGCCAGCAGCTTGGCCCATGCCTACGAGCAGTACTTC.

The chain combines TRBV19 with TRBJ1-4, with D maybe TRBD1 (6 bases). The CDR3 contains 14 residues. Germline CDR1 and CDR2: LNHDA and SQIVND (reference sequence). V was clipped by 7 bases and J by 3 bases, with 12 bases between them. The CDR3 coding sequence is TGTGCCAGTACCCCAGGGGTTTCTAATGAAAAACTGTTTTTT. Amino acid sequence: CASTPGVSNEKLFF.

This clone was recorded once. This CDR3 is CASSQNKRESYNEQFF. The CDR3, as DNA: TGTGCCAGCAGCCAAAACAAGCGGGAGTCCTACAATGAGCAGTTCTTC. The chain is built from TRBV4-2 and TRBJ2-1; the match to TRBD2 covers 8 bases. Per germline, CDR1 LGHNA and CDR2 YNFKEQ. The CDR3 consists of 16 residues. J gave up 1 base and V 2 bases, and 4 bases lay outside the gene matches.

The chain links TRBV29-1 to TRBJ2-5; tentatively, D is TRBD2 (6 bases). Germline CDR1 and CDR2: SQVTM and ANQGSEA. The V and J ends lost 8 bases and 3 bases respectively, with 25 bases between them. This CDR3 has 16 amino acids. The CDR3: CSSRTSLGGREETQYF. CDR3 DNA: TGCAGCTCCCGAACGAGTTTGGGGGGTCGGGAAGAGACCCAGTACTTC.

The chain is built from TRBV6-1 and TRBJ1-5; D gene ambiguous. This CDR3 comprises 16 residues. Germline CDR1 MNHNS, CDR2 SASEGT. Deletions cut 2 bases from V and 7 bases from J, with 18 bases between. CDR3: CASSEYNSRSGQPQHF. The CDR3 DNA reads TGTGCCAGCAGTGAATATAATTCACGATCCGGGCAGCCCCAGCATTTT.

This rearrangement joins TRBV28 to TRBJ2-1; a weak D match, TRBD1 (6 bases). This CDR3 has 16 amino acids. Germline V lookup: CDR1 MDHEN, CDR2 SYDVKM. The V end was cut by 5 bases, the J end by 0 bases, with 14 bases between. The CDR3 DNA reads as TGTGCCAGCAGTCCGATACAGGGCCGCTCCTACAATGAGCAGTTCTTC. Amino acids: CASSPIQGRSYNEQFF.

The genes are TRBV30 and TRBJ1-3, with TRBD1 matching over 7 bases. The V and J ends lost 0 bases and 2 bases, in that order; junction bases with no gene match: 16. This CDR3 spans 19 amino acids. Germline CDR1 is GTSNPN and CDR2 is SVGIG (reference sequence). The CDR3 spells CAWSVEAGGSVDPGNTIYF. CDR3 coding DNA: TGTGCCTGGAGTGTAGAGGCAGGGGGAAGTGTGGACCCTGGAAACACCATATATTTT.

The CDR3 DNA follows: TGTGCCAGCAGCCTGGCCTTTCGGACAGCGATCAACACCGGGGAGCTGTTTTTT. Amino acids: CASSLAFRTAINTGELFF. The rearrangement joins TRBV28 to TRBJ2-2, with a tentative D call TRBD1 (6 bases). The germline V and J ends were trimmed by 6 bases and 2 bases, with 22 bases remaining between them. Germline V gene sequence: CDR1 MDHEN, CDR2 SYDVKM. The CDR3 consists of 18 residues.

CDR3 residues: CASSGGGEETQYF. The CDR3 DNA follows: TGTGCCAGCAGTGGTGGGGGTGAGGAGACCCAGTACTTC. The chain joins TRBV6-1 to TRBJ2-5, with D tentatively TRBD1 or TRBD2 (5 bases each). The V gene's germline CDR1 is MNHNS and CDR2 SASEGT. The V and J ends lost 4 bases and 5 bases respectively, with 11 bases between them. This CDR3 comprises 13 residues.